These 19 T cell receptor beta chains were sequenced from one sample in a study of metastatic and nonmetastatic thyroid tumors (TCRdb year 2020). Libraries were built with PCR. Sequenced on an Illumina HiSeq 4000. TCRdb took the public reads, trimmed them with fastp at Q25, ran MiXCR for clone calling and kept in-frame beta chains. Here the sample has roughly 98,000 clones; about 15% occur a single time. The top ten constitute about 3.9% of the sample. No patient had received any treatment before thyroid surgery. The sample comprised blood. These receptors all stem from a female donor with papillary thyroid cancer or a benign thyroid nodule (not recorded which). Some clones in this sample may be carry-over from other donors' samples.

The chain's CDR3 is CASSKLTVLNYEQYF. For the CDR3, the DNA is TGTGCCAGCAGTAAACTGACAGTTCTCAACTACGAGCAGTACTTC. This sequence joins TRBV6-2 or TRBV6-3 and TRBJ2-7, with D tentatively TRBD1 (5 bases). The CDR3 has 15 amino acids. V dropped 5 bases and J dropped 3 bases, with 17 bases sitting between them. Germline lookup yields CDR1 MNHEY and CDR2 SVGEGT.

This chain joins TRBV11-1 and TRBJ2-2; perhaps TRBD2 as D (5 bases). This CDR3 has 17 residues. Germline CDR1 is SGHAT and CDR2 is FQDESV (reference sequence). V was clipped by 5 bases and J by 2 bases, with 18 bases between them. The chain's CDR3 is CASSQRELHKNTGELFF. The CDR3 nucleotides read TGTGCCAGCAGCCAACGGGAACTACACAAAAACACCGGGGAGCTGTTTTTT.

The gene calls are TRBV6-2 or TRBV6-3 and TRBJ2-1; D not certain. Deletions cut 2 bases from V and 1 base from J, with 12 bases between. The CDR3 contains 16 residues. Per the germline V gene, CDR1 is MNHEY and CDR2 is SVGEGT. As DNA, the CDR3 is TGTGCCAGCAGTTACCCTCTACCGGATTCCTACAATGAGCAGTTCTTC. Protein sequence: CASSYPLPDSYNEQFF.

This clone occurred many times. One end of the junction varies from germline; a read error may be responsible. Within the sample, other DNA sequences also encode this same CDR3. The chain recombines TRBV28 with TRBJ1-4; possible D gene TRBD1, 5 bases. Per germline, CDR1 MDHEN and CDR2 SYDVKM. The length of the CDR3 is 13 residues. CDR3 DNA: TGTGCCAGCAGGAGACAGACTAATGAAAAACTGTTCTTT. This codes for CASRRQTNEKLFF.

Remarks on this clone: Given a much more abundant clone one base away, this may be a read error. This chain connects TRBV20-1 to TRBJ1-2; a weak D match, TRBD1 (5 bases). The CDR3 extends over 10 amino acids. Germline CDR1 and CDR2: DFQATT and SNEGSKA (reference sequence). V lost 6 bases, J lost 5 bases, and 7 bases lay in between. CDR3: CSAYRYGYTF. The CDR3 nucleotides read TGCAGTGCCTACAGGTATGGCTACACCTTC.

This clone was seen at least ten times. The chain uses TRBV18 and TRBJ1-6, with no clear D. The CDR3 totals 14 residues. With 4 bases removed from V and 7 bases from J, the gap between germline ends came to 11 bases. Germline CDR1 KGHSH, CDR2 LQKENI. The CDR3 sequence is CASSRKEVNSPLHF. CDR3 DNA: TGTGCCAGCTCACGCAAAGAAGTAAATTCACCCCTCCACTTT.

The chain joins TRBV4-2 to TRBJ2-2; D gene unclear. This CDR3 is 15 amino acids long. V was trimmed by 4 bases and J by 5 bases, leaving 14 bases between them. Looked up from germline, CDR1 is LGHNA and CDR2 is YNFKEQ. The CDR3 here is CASSPFWTPTGELFF. The CDR3, as DNA: TGTGCCAGCAGCCCCTTCTGGACCCCTACCGGGGAGCTGTTTTTT.

For this clone: A single base separates this from a much larger clone, so it may be a read error. The rearrangement uses TRBV19 and TRBJ2-3; 15 bases are shared with TRBD2. The J segment lost 0 bases and the V segment lost 5 bases, leaving 9 bases of the junction unmatched. The CDR3 spans 19 residues. The germline CDR1 and CDR2 sequences are LNHDA and SQIVND (reference sequence). The CDR3 region has the DNA TGTGCCAGTAGTCCATGGACTAGCGGGGGGGAAGGAAGCACAGATACGCAGTATTTT. Amino acid sequence: CASSPWTSGGEGSTDTQYF.

This clone was observed a handful of times. With a much larger clone just one base away, this may be a read error. The V gene is TRBV5-1, the J gene TRBJ2-4; D possibly uses TRBD1 or TRBD2 (5 bases each). Germline V lookup: CDR1 SGHRS, CDR2 YFSETQ. The CDR3 spans 14 residues. As DNA, the CDR3 is TGCGCCAGCAGCTTGGGAGGGGCCAAAGACATTCAGTACTTC. It translates to CASSLGGAKDIQYF.

This clone was counted ten times or more. The chain recombines TRBV20-1 with TRBJ2-7; TRBD2 agrees at 13 bases. V shed 5 bases, J shed 5 bases, and the junction held 9 bases outside the gene matches. The germline gives CDR1 DFQATT, CDR2 SNEGSKA (reference sequence). The CDR3 extends over 15 amino acids. DNA for the CDR3: TGCAGTGCTCCCCCCCTACTAGCGGGGGGGAACGAGCAGTACTTC. Translation gives CSAPPLLAGGNEQYF.

This clone was seen many times. The sample carries other DNA sequences with the same CDR3. The rearrangement links TRBV11-2 to TRBJ2-3; the D is unclear. The V gene lost 0 bases and the J gene lost 0 bases, with 10 bases spanning the gap. The CDR3 length is 16 residues. CDR1 is SGHAT and CDR2 is FQNNGV in the germline V gene. DNA of the CDR3: TGTGCCAGCAGCTTAGATGGCGAGGACAGCACAGATACGCAGTATTTT. It is translated as CASSLDGEDSTDTQYF. The full variable domain, rest sourced from reference TRBV11-2 and TRBJ2-3, is EAGVAQSPRYKIIEKRQSVAFWCNPISGHATLYWYQQILGQGPKLLIQFQNNGVVDDSQLPKDRFSAERLKGVDSTLKIQPAKLEDSAVYLCASSLDGEDSTDTQYFGPGTRLTVL.

The rearrangement joins TRBV5-1 to TRBJ2-3, with no clear D. V lost 9 bases and J 0 bases, leaving 17 bases between the germline ends. CDR1 SGHRS and CDR2 YFSETQ come from the germline V gene. The CDR3 runs to 15 residues. This CDR3 is CAISRDLRSTDTQYF. As DNA, the CDR3 is TGCGCCATCAGTCGCGATTTGCGGAGCACAGATACGCAGTATTTT.

This clone was observed many times. This chain joins TRBV11-2 and TRBJ2-2; TRBD1 matches at 11 bases. Germline V CDR1 and CDR2: SGHAT, FQNNGV. This CDR3 has 16 amino acids. Trimming at V came to 5 bases and at J to 2 bases, leaving 4 bases not matched to a gene. CDR3: CASSRDRGSNTGELFF. The CDR3 coding sequence is TGTGCCAGCAGCCGGGACAGGGGGTCTAACACCGGGGAGCTGTTTTTT.

This clone was observed many times. The chain couples TRBV6-5 to TRBJ1-2, with TRBD1 as a possible D gene (5 bases). There are 12 residues in the CDR3. V lost 2 bases and J 7 bases, leaving 8 bases between the germline ends. Germline V gene data show CDR1 as MNHEY and CDR2 as SVGAGI. The CDR3 spells CASSYKGFGYTF. CDR3 nucleotide sequence: TGTGCCAGCAGTTACAAGGGGTTTGGCTACACCTTC.

This clone was picked up many times. The V gene is TRBV11-1, the J gene TRBJ2-3; D ambiguous. There are 16 residues in the CDR3. Germline assignment: CDR1 SGHAT and CDR2 FQDESV (reference sequence). V shed 0 bases and J shed 1 base, with 11 bases lying between them. CDR3 nucleotide sequence: TGTGCCAGCAGCTTAGCCCCCGCTTGGGGCACAGATACGCAGTATTTT. Protein sequence: CASSLAPAWGTDTQYF. Using reference TRBV11-1 and TRBJ2-3 for the parts outside the CDR3, the full variable domain is EAEVAQSPRYKITEKSQAVAFWCDPISGHATLYWYRQILGQGPELLVQFQDESVVDDSQLPKDRFSAERLKGVDSTLKIQPAELGDSAMYLCASSLAPAWGTDTQYFGPGTRLTVL.

This clone was counted ten times or more. The rearrangement uses TRBV24-1 and TRBJ2-3, with 15 bases that match TRBD2. The junction had 6 bases not matched to a gene; V was cut back by 5 bases and J by 4 bases. CDR3 length: 17 residues. Germline values: CDR1 KGHDR, CDR2 SFDVKD. The CDR3 region is CATSVGTSGGLSDTQYF. Written as DNA, the CDR3 is TGTGCCACCAGTGTTGGGACTAGCGGGGGGTTGTCAGATACGCAGTATTTT.

This clone has ten or more counts. The V gene is TRBV7-9, the J gene TRBJ1-1; 7 bases are a match to TRBD1. The length of the CDR3 is 13 residues. With 5 bases clipped from V and 8 bases from J, the junction kept 8 bases outside the gene matches. The germline CDR1 and CDR2 sequences are SEHNR and FQNEAQ (reference sequence). The CDR3 nucleotides are TGTGCCAGCAGCAAGGACAGGCTTGACGAAGCTTTCTTT. Translated, it gives CASSKDRLDEAFF. Full variable domain (rest looked up from reference TRBV7-9 and TRBJ1-1): DTGVSQNPRHKITKRGQNVTFRCDPISEHNRLYWYRQTLGQGPEFLTYFQNEAQLEKSRLLSDRFSAERPKGSFSTLEIQRTEQGDSAMYLCASSKDRLDEAFFGQGTRLTVV.

This clone showed up many times. The chain recombines TRBV28 with TRBJ2-3; 9 bases line up with TRBD1. The germline V gene encodes CDR1 MDHEN and CDR2 SYDVKM. The CDR3 extends over 15 amino acids. V lost 3 bases to trimming and J lost 4 bases; unmatched junction nucleotides: 5. The CDR3 is CASSLGDREADTQYF. The CDR3 DNA sequence: TGTGCCAGCAGTTTGGGGGACAGGGAGGCAGATACGCAGTATTTT.

This clone appeared many times. The V call is TRBV10-1, the J call TRBJ2-1; possibly TRBD2 for D (6 bases). From germline, CDR1 is WNHNN and CDR2 SYGVQD (reference sequence). This CDR3 contains 16 residues. The V end lost 2 bases, the J end lost 10 bases, and 21 bases lay between the germline ends. The CDR3 DNA sequence: TGCGCCAGCAGTGAGGGGGTTGGCAGGGCGGGATCGGAGCAGTTCTTC. It encodes CASSEGVGRAGSEQFF.